The clone carrying this T cell receptor (beta chain) was found many times. This sample is part of a study of T-cell reconstitution after alpha-beta-depleted transplantation in children. The TCRbeta library was prepared with unique molecular identifiers. TCRdb re-called the PCR reads with MiXCR, one entry per CDR3 protein. Of 100,000 to 120,000 distinct CDR3 sequences in the sample, 10% are singletons; the top ten hold 6.5% to 9.5%. CDR1 is ENHRY and CDR2 is SYGVKD in the germline V gene. The CDR3 is 16 residues long. V was trimmed by 0 bases and J by 3 bases, leaving 14 bases between them. Specimen: PBMCs from the stem cell graft donor, collected from the stem cell graft. This chain connects TRBV10-3 to TRBJ1-2; TRBD1 is a possible D gene (6 bases). This receptor was identified in a human donor who donated a stem cell graft to a child with acute lymphoblastic leukemia. The CDR3 coding sequence is TGTGCCATCAGTGAGTCGAAGGCAGGGGTTGACTATGGCTACACCTTC. It is translated as CAISESKAGVDYGYTF.